The 5 T cell receptor beta chains below were found in one sample sequenced in a study of blood T cell repertoires in COVID-19. TCRdb keeps only in-frame clones here, not all; method: immunoSEQ multiplex PCR. The sample includes 130,000 to 150,000 clones, 81% seen only once; the top ten take roughly 8.3%. The source material was peripheral blood. These receptors were obtained from a human donor with acute or convalescent COVID-19. The donor label of this sample is uncertain.

This clone was detected a few times. J is TRBJ2-5 and V is TRBV29-1; 12 bases fit TRBD1. CDR1 SQVTM and CDR2 ANQGSEA come from the germline V gene. After removal of 5 bases from V and 7 bases from J, the junction contained 5 bases not matched to a gene. CDR3 length: 13 amino acids. CDR3 loop: CSVPGQGAGTQYF. In DNA, the CDR3 is TGCAGCGTTCCGGGACAGGGGGCCGGGACCCAGTACTTC.

The genes are TRBV7-6 and TRBJ1-1; TRBD1 agrees at 7 bases. CDR3 length equals 21 residues. The germline gives CDR1 SGHVS, CDR2 FNYEAQ. Trimming removed 4 bases from V and 0 bases from J; junction bases left unmatched: 23. The CDR3 sequence: CASSSITNRGQFVRVNTEAFF. CDR3 nucleotides: TGTGCCAGCAGCTCCATAACGAACAGGGGCCAATTTGTCAGGGTGAACACTGAAGCTTTCTTT.

This clone was seen more than once but under ten times. This chain uses TRBV27 with TRBJ1-2; D is unclear. The CDR3 spans 13 residues. V lost 5 bases and J lost 4, with 11 bases in between. Germline CDR1 reads MNHEY; CDR2 reads SMNVEV (reference sequence). The CDR3 coding sequence is TGTGCCAGCAGTCTGCGACGGGGCTATGGCTACACCTTC. This translates into CASSLRRGYGYTF.

The chain is built from TRBV5-4 and TRBJ2-1; TRBD1 agrees at 9 bases. The CDR3 is made up of 16 amino acids. Germline-derived CDR1 and CDR2 are SGHNT and YYREEE (reference sequence). Losses at the gene ends were 0 bases for V and 8 bases for J; bases not matched to a gene: 9. CDR3 DNA sequence: TGTGCCAGCAGCTTGGCCGGGACAGGGACGAACGATGAGCAGTTCTTC. Translated: CASSLAGTGTNDEQFF.

The chain recombines TRBV7-3 with TRBJ1-1; unclear D gene. CDR1 and CDR2 (germline): SGHTA, FQGTGA. The CDR3 is made up of 14 amino acids. Trimming took off 6 bases at V and 0 bases at J, with 11 bases between the two ends. This CDR3 reads CASSPTHMNTEAFF. In nucleotides, the CDR3 is TGTGCCAGCAGTCCGACACACATGAACACTGAAGCTTTCTTT.